The source of this T cell receptor beta chain is a study of shared clonotypes between healthy human individuals. Trimming took off 4 bases at V and 0 bases at J, with 11 bases between the two ends. Germline V gene sequence: CDR1 SQVTM, CDR2 ANQGSEA. The CDR3 covers 14 residues. The method was immunoSEQ multiplex PCR; TCRdb's version includes in-frame clones alone and lacks a portion of them. The table shows approximately 500,000 clones, with about 96% occurring only once. With respect to this clone: As yet, its antigen is unknown.

Study observations and caveats: The generation probabilities recorded for non-shared clonotypes fell below those of clonotypes shared by all four donors.

V gene TRBV29-1 combines with J gene TRBJ2-3, with D perhaps matching TRBD2 (5 bases). Sequenced material: naive CD4+ T cells sorted from blood. The subset denotes: CD45RA+ positively selected. This receptor was taken from a woman under 40 in good health. CDR3 nucleotides: TGCAGCGTTGCCAGCGGATCTAGCACAGATACGCAGTATTTT. Amino acid sequence: CSVASGSSTDTQYF.